A selection of T cell receptor beta chains follows, all from one sample in a study of PD-1 blockade in classical Hodgkin lymphoma. Profiled with immunoSEQ multiplex PCR; TCRdb holds only in-frame clones, not every one. The data show tens of thousands of clones, roughly 94% seen once. Specimen: peripheral blood mononuclear cells (PBMCs). The receptors originated from a human donor with classical Hodgkin lymphoma. Both conserved end residues are part of each CDR3. The D gene is left open where the match is weak. The size entry is marked missing in some rows and otherwise reads once, few, many or a size class.

TGTGCCAGCAGTTTACTGGGGGTAGGGGTATCCTACGAGCAGTACTTC | CASSLLGVGVSYEQYF | NA | TRBV27 | 16 | NA | TRBJ2-7
TGTGCCAGCAGCATGACAGGGGCGGGTCGAACTAATGAAAAACTGTTTTTT | CASSMTGAGRTNEKLFF | TRBD1 | TRBV11-2 | 17 | NA | TRBJ1-4
TGTGCCAGCAGCGGGGGGGCGTACCAAGAGACCCAGTACTTC | CASSGGAYQETQYF | NA | TRBV11-2 | 14 | NA | TRBJ2-5
TGTGCCAGCAGCCAGACAGGTGTCGAAAAACTGTTTTTT | CASSQTGVEKLFF | NA | TRBV25-1 | 13 | NA | TRBJ1-4
TGTGCCAGCAGCCCTTCCCGGGACCCCCTCGGGGGCTACACCTTC | CASSPSRDPLGGYTF | NA | TRBV14 | 15 | NA | TRBJ1-2
TGTGCCAGCAGTCCGGACAGGGGCAATCAGCCCCAGCATTTT | CASSPDRGNQPQHF | TRBD1 | TRBV2 | 14 | NA | TRBJ1-5
TGTGCCAGCTCACCACCGGGTTGGGCAGCAAGCACAGATACGCAGTATTTT | CASSPPGWAASTDTQYF | NA | TRBV18 | 17 | NA | TRBJ2-3
TGTGCCAGCTCCCTCTTGGACAGCAATCAGCCCCAGCATTTT | CASSLLDSNQPQHF | NA | TRBV18 | 14 | NA | TRBJ1-5
TGTGCCAGCAGCGTAGGAATAGGTGCCTACGAGCAGTACTTC | CASSVGIGAYEQYF | NA | TRBV9 | 14 | NA | TRBJ2-7
TGTGCCAGCAGCCCCAGGACAGGGAAGGTCGCTGAAGCTTTCTTT | CASSPRTGKVAEAFF | TRBD1 | TRBV7-9 | 15 | once | TRBJ1-1
TGCAGCGTTGAAAGAGGGCAGGGAGGCGGTGGCTACACCTTC | CSVERGQGGGGYTF | NA | TRBV29-1 | 14 | NA | TRBJ1-2
TGTGCCAGCAGTTTATATCCCGATGGCCCAGATACGCAGTATTTT | CASSLYPDGPDTQYF | NA | TRBV27 | 15 | NA | TRBJ2-3
TGTGCCAGCAGCTTAAGGACAGGGGGAGGTGCTGGGGCCAACGTCCTGACTTTC | CASSLRTGGGAGANVLTF | TRBD1 | TRBV7-9 | 18 | NA | TRBJ2-6
TGTGCCAGCACCACGGGGGGGAGCACAGATACGCAGTATTTT | CASTTGGSTDTQYF | TRBD2 | TRBV9 | 14 | NA | TRBJ2-3
TGTGCCAGCAGCGTCGTGAGTTCCTACGAGCAGTACTTC | CASSVVSSYEQYF | NA | TRBV11-2 | 13 | NA | TRBJ2-7
TGCGCCACCTCGGGGGGGCCCTACAATGAGCAGTTCTTC | CATSGGPYNEQFF | TRBD2 | TRBV5-1 | 13 | NA | TRBJ2-1
TGCGCCAGCAGCTTGTTGCCTGGACAGCTTAATTCACCCCTCCACTTT | CASSLLPGQLNSPLHF | NA | TRBV5-1 | 16 | NA | TRBJ1-6
TGTGCCAGCAGCCCTCGTAGTGGAACTAACGGAGACTATGGCTACACCTTC | CASSPRSGTNGDYGYTF | NA | TRBV9 | 17 | NA | TRBJ1-2
TGTGCCAGCTCACCGGGGGGCGATGAGCAGTTCTTC | CASSPGGDEQFF | NA | TRBV18 | 12 | NA | TRBJ2-1
TGTGCCAGCAGTGGGTTAGGGGTATCAAGCAATCAGCCCCAGCATTTT | CASSGLGVSSNQPQHF | NA | TRBV2 | 16 | NA | TRBJ1-5
TGTGCCAGCAGCCAAGAGGGTAGAGAGACCCAGTACTTC | CASSQEGRETQYF | NA | TRBV4-2 | 13 | once | TRBJ2-5
TGTGCCAGCATCGACAGACACGATTTCTATGGCTACACCTTC | CASIDRHDFYGYTF | NA | TRBV2 | 14 | NA | TRBJ1-2
TGTGCCAGCTCACCCGGGATAGGAGCGGAGCAGTACTTC | CASSPGIGAEQYF | NA | TRBV18 | 13 | NA | TRBJ2-7
TGTGCCTGGAGTGTAGGGACTAGCGTCAATGAGCAGTTCTTC | CAWSVGTSVNEQFF | TRBD2 | TRBV30 | 14 | NA | TRBJ2-1
TGTGCCAGCTCAAGGTCTCAAAACCTAGTCGGACAGATGAACACTGAAGCTTTCTTT | CASSRSQNLVGQMNTEAFF | NA | TRBV18 | 19 | NA | TRBJ1-1
TGTGCCAGCAGCCAACAGGGGGGGAGCCCAGGCGAGCAGTACTTC | CASSQQGGSPGEQYF | NA | TRBV7-2 | 15 | once | TRBJ2-7
TGTGCCAGCAGTTTTACTAGCGGGATCTACGAGCAGTACTTC | CASSFTSGIYEQYF | TRBD2 | TRBV6-5 | 14 | NA | TRBJ2-7
TGTGCCAGCAGCTTAGATCAGCGCGGTACGCAGTATTTT | CASSLDQRGTQYF | NA | TRBV7-2 | 13 | NA | TRBJ2-3
TGTGCCAGCAAGATGGGACAGTCAAGGGTACATGAGCAGTTCTTC | CASKMGQSRVHEQFF | TRBD1 | TRBV28 | 15 | once | TRBJ2-1
TGTGCCTGGAGTGTGGGGGGGGATACGCAGTATTTT | CAWSVGGDTQYF | TRBD2 | TRBV30 | 12 | NA | TRBJ2-3
TGCGCCAGCAGCGAGACTAGCGGGAGAGATACGCAGTATTTT | CASSETSGRDTQYF | TRBD2 | TRBV5-1 | 14 | NA | TRBJ2-3
TGTGCCAGCAGTTTATTGGGGCTAATGGGTGGCTACACCTTC | CASSLLGLMGGYTF | NA | TRBV27 | 14 | NA | TRBJ1-2
TGCGCCAGCAGCCAAGTTGACCATAGCCCGGAGACCCAGTACTTC | CASSQVDHSPETQYF | NA | TRBV4-3 | 15 | NA | TRBJ2-5
TGTGCCAGTATCCCAGAATCAGGGTTTATAGCTTTCTTT | CASIPESGFIAFF | NA | TRBV28 | 13 | NA | TRBJ1-1
TGTGCCAGCAGTTTGGTTCAGGGGGCGGGAGTATACACTGAAGCTTTCTTT | CASSLVQGAGVYTEAFF | TRBD1 | TRBV28 | 17 | few | TRBJ1-1
TGTGCCAGCAGCTCCCCGGGGGAATCCTACGAGCAGTACTTC | CASSSPGESYEQYF | NA | TRBV5-4 | 14 | few | TRBJ2-7
TGTGCCTACCGGACAGAAGTTAACTATGGCTACACCTTC | CAYRTEVNYGYTF | NA | TRBV10-3 | 13 | NA | TRBJ1-2
TGTGCCAGCAGCCAGTCCTACGAGCAGTACTTC | CASSQSYEQYF | NA | TRBV6-9 | 11 | NA | TRBJ2-7
TGTGCCAGCAGTGCCGAAGGGGGATATAATTCACCCCTCCACTTT | CASSAEGGYNSPLHF | NA | TRBV2 | 15 | NA | TRBJ1-6
TGTGCCAGCAGCGCCCTTGGCGGGGGGCGCACCGGGGAGCTGTTTTTT | CASSALGGGRTGELFF | TRBD2 | TRBV7-2 | 16 | NA | TRBJ2-2
TGCGCCAGCAGCCTAGGCGGAGGAAAAGGGAACACTGAAGCTTTCTTT | CASSLGGGKGNTEAFF | NA | TRBV4-3 | 16 | NA | TRBJ1-1
TGCGCCAGCAGCTTGGAACATCCGAACACTGAAGCTTTCTTT | CASSLEHPNTEAFF | NA | TRBV5-1 | 14 | NA | TRBJ1-1
TGTGCCAGCAGCCCTCGGGGGTTAGCGGGGGGTATCTATGAGCAGTTCTTC | CASSPRGLAGGIYEQFF | TRBD2 | TRBV7-2 | 17 | once | TRBJ2-1
TGTGCCAGCAGCTTACTCTCCGAGAACACTGAAGCTTTCTTT | CASSLLSENTEAFF | NA | TRBV7-9 | 14 | NA | TRBJ1-1
TGTGCCAGCAGTGGAGGTACCTACGAGCAGTACTTC | CASSGGTYEQYF | NA | TRBV25-1 | 12 | NA | TRBJ2-7
TGTGCCAGCAGCTTAGGCACCTGGGACAGGTCCTACGAGCAGTACTTC | CASSLGTWDRSYEQYF | TRBD1 | TRBV7-6 | 16 | NA | TRBJ2-7
TGTGCCAGCAGTTACCTGGACGCATCGGGCTATGGCTACACCTTC | CASSYLDASGYGYTF | NA | TRBV6-6 | 15 | NA | TRBJ1-2
TGTGCCAGCAGCTTCGGGGGAAAGAACACTGAAGCTTTCTTT | CASSFGGKNTEAFF | NA | TRBV11-2 | 14 | few | TRBJ1-1